This T cell receptor beta chain was recovered during a study of blood T cell repertoires in COVID-19. Study-wide background: Donors in the United States, Italy and Spain gave samples during acute or convalescent COVID-19. Sample material is recorded as cDNA or gDNA derived from T cells, B-cell-depleted T cells, or PBMCs.

As handled by the study authors: From reference gene primer amplification, estimates of nucleated cell counts were derived. Generated by immunoSEQ multiplex PCR, the TCRdb table keeps only in-frame clones and is missing some. Clone size and V and J calls were adopted from that table, with D and trimming inferred from the DNA. In the table there are approximately 100,000 clones, around 90% of which are singletons. This CDR3 is 14 amino acids long. V was pared by 3 bases and J by 0 bases, with 2 bases of the junction left unmatched. Germline values: CDR1 MGHRA, CDR2 YSYEKL. Patients in Seattle were enrolled during active infection, then followed longitudinally.

The rearrangement joins TRBV4-1 to TRBJ2-7, with 7 positions matching TRBD2. Material: peripheral blood. This sequence was found in a human donor with COVID-19, enrolled during active disease. The donor label of this sample is uncertain. Here the CDR3 DNA reads TGCGCCAGCAGCCACGGACTAGTCTCCTACGAGCAGTACTTC. This codes for CASSHGLVSYEQYF.